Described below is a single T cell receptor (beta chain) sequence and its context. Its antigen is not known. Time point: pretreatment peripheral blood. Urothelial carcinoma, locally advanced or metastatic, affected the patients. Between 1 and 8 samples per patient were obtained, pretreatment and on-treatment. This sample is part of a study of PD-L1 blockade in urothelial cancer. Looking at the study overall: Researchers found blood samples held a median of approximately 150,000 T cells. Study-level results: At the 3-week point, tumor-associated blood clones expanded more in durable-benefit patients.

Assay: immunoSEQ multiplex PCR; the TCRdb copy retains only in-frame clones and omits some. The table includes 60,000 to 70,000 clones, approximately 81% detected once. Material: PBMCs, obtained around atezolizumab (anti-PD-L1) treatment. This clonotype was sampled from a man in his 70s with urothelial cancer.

The CDR3 DNA reads as TGTGCCAGCAGCTTAGTCACGGGAGACATTCATGAGCAGTTCTTC. Amino acid sequence: CASSLVTGDIHEQFF. V and J are TRBV11-3 and TRBJ2-1; D might be TRBD2 (6 bases). The CDR3 consists of 15 residues. V shed 1 base and J shed 8 bases, with 15 bases lying between them. CDR1 SGHNT and CDR2 YENEEA come from the germline V gene. The full variable domain, completed using reference TRBV11-3 and TRBJ2-1, is EAGVVQSPRYKIIEKKQPVAFWCNPISGHNTLYWYLQNLGQGPELLIRYENEEAVDDSQLPKDRFSAERLKGVDSTLKIQPAELGDSAVYLCASSLVTGDIHEQFFGPGTRLTVL.